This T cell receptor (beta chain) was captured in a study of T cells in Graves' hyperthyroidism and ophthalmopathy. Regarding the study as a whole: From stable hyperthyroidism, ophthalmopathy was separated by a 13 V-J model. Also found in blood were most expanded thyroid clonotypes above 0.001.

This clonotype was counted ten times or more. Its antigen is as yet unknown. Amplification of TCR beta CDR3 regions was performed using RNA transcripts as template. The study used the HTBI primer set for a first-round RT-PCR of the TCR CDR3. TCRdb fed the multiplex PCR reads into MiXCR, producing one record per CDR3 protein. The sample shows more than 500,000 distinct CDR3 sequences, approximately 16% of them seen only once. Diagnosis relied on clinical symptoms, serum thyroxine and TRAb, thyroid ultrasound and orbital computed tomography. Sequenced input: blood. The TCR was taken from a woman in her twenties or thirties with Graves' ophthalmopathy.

CDR3 sequence reads: CASSLGRGGFYEQYF. CDR3 bases: TGCGCCAGCAGCTTGGGGCGGGGAGGTTTCTACGAGCAGTACTTC. The chain links TRBV5-1 to TRBJ2-7; the D gene is possibly TRBD2 (6 bases). The CDR3 sequence is 15 residues long. The germline V gene has CDR1 SGHRS and CDR2 YFSETQ. Trimming shortened V by 0 bases and J by 3 bases, and 13 bases separated the two germline ends.